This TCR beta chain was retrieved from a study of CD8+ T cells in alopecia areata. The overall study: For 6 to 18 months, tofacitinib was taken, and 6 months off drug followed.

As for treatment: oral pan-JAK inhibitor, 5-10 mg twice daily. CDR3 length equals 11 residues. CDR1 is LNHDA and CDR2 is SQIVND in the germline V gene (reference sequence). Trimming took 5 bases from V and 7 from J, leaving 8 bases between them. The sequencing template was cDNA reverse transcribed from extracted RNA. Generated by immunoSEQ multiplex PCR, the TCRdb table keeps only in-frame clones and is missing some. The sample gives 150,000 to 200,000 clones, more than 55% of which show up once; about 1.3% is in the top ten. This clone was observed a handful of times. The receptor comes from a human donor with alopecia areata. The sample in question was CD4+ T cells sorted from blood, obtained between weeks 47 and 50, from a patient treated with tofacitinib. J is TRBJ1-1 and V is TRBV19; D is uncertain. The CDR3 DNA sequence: TGTGCCAGTAGTTTCTTAGGTGAAGCTTTCTTT. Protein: CASSFLGEAFF.